This T cell receptor beta chain was captured by sequencing in a study of OX40 agonist ivuxolimab in advanced cancers. Points from the study as a whole: The mean number of expanded clones was higher in CD8+ T cells than in CD4+.

Profiled with immunoSEQ multiplex PCR; TCRdb holds only in-frame clones, not every one. Of around 72,000 clones listed, 75% to 85% are singletons. Trimming removed 3 bases from V and 9 bases from J; junction bases left unmatched: 7. In germline, CDR1 is MNHEY, CDR2 SVGAGI. This CDR3 is built from 16 residues. On this clone itself: No antigen is known for it.

Specimen: CD4+ or CD8+ T cells sorted from blood, collected in a trial of the OX40 agonist ivuxolimab. The receptor was derived from an adult with an advanced solid tumor such as melanoma, head and neck, liver or kidney cancer. This chain uses TRBV6-5 with TRBJ1-6; 11 bases are a match to TRBD1. The CDR3 region has the DNA TGTGCCAGCAGTTATCTGGACAGGGGGCCGGGTTCACCCCTCCACTTT. As protein: CASSYLDRGPGSPLHF.